The 30 T cell receptor beta chains given below trace back to one sample, sequenced in a study of T cell responses to AZD1222 COVID-19 vaccine. Assay: immunoSEQ multiplex PCR; the TCRdb copy retains only in-frame clones and omits some. The sample shows 75,000 or so clones, approximately 90% of them seen only once. The specimen comprised peripheral blood, sampled 28 days after the second AZD1222 dose. All receptors derive from an adult who received the AZD1222 COVID-19 vaccine.

The rearrangement joins TRBV19 to TRBJ2-5, with 9 nucleotides matching TRBD2. The germline V gene encodes CDR1 LNHDA and CDR2 SQIVND (reference sequence). V trimming: 5 bases; J trimming: 5 bases; junction bases outside the gene matches: 6. This CDR3 region has 14 residues. The CDR3 loop is CASSRLAAGETQYF. CDR3 DNA: TGTGCCAGTAGTCGACTAGCGGCTGGGGAGACCCAGTACTTC.

This chain connects TRBV7-2 to TRBJ2-2; 8 bases match TRBD1. The CDR3 runs to 15 residues. The V and J ends lost 1 base and 3 bases, in that order; junction bases with no gene match: 1. Germline loops: CDR1 SGHTA, CDR2 FQGNSA. In nucleotides, the CDR3 is TGTGCCAGCAGCTTAGGACAGGGGCACACCGGGGAGCTGTTTTTT. It codes for CASSLGQGHTGELFF.

About this clone itself: The same CDR3 can be traced to other DNA sequences in this sample. The J gene is TRBJ2-7, the V gene TRBV6-5; D is undetermined. This CDR3 has 12 amino acids. V dropped 6 bases and J dropped 2 bases, with 8 bases sitting between them. Germline CDR1 is MNHEY and CDR2 is SVGAGI. CDR3 region: CASRAVTYEQYF. The CDR3 DNA follows: TGTGCCAGCAGAGCAGTAACCTACGAGCAGTACTTC.

V usage is TRBV19 and J usage is TRBJ2-3; tentatively, D is TRBD1 (5 bases). V shed 2 bases and J shed 5 bases, with 11 bases lying between them. This CDR3 is built from 14 residues. Germline values: CDR1 LNHDA, CDR2 SQIVND (reference sequence). DNA for the CDR3: TGTGCCAGTAGTATACCCCTCAGGGAAGATACGCAGTATTTT. Translated: CASSIPLREDTQYF.

The V and J genes are TRBV7-2 and TRBJ2-3, with TRBD2 as a possible D gene (6 bases). CDR1 and CDR2 (germline): SGHTA, FQGNSA. V was clipped by 4 bases and J by 4 bases, with 12 bases between them. The CDR3 is made up of 14 amino acids. The CDR3 DNA reads as TGTGCCAGCAGCTCGGGAGAAGGGGCAGATACGCAGTATTTT. Protein: CASSSGEGADTQYF.

Turning to this clone: Other DNA sequences of this sample code for an identical CDR3. The chain employs TRBV6-5 and TRBJ2-7; D gene uncertain. Trimming took off 0 bases at V and 3 bases at J, with 9 bases between the two ends. The germline V gene encodes CDR1 MNHEY and CDR2 SVGAGI. This CDR3 is built from 14 residues. The CDR3 loop is CASSYSPRNYEQYF. CDR3 in DNA: TGTGCCAGCAGTTACTCTCCCCGCAACTACGAGCAGTACTTC.

The rearrangement uses TRBV5-5 and TRBJ2-2; D is perhaps TRBD2 (5 bases). The CDR3 is 15 residues long. The V gene lost 0 bases and the J gene lost 5 bases, with 11 bases spanning the gap. The germline CDR1 and CDR2 sequences are SGHKS and YYEKEE (reference sequence). The CDR3: CASSLGGSGTGELFF. DNA for the CDR3: TGTGCCAGCAGCTTGGGCGGATCGGGGACCGGGGAGCTGTTTTTT.

This chain joins TRBV4-1 and TRBJ2-2, with 8 bases fitting TRBD1. In germline, CDR1 is MGHRA, CDR2 YSYEKL. J gave up 1 base and V 6 bases, and 4 bases lay outside the gene matches. The CDR3 is made up of 15 amino acids. The CDR3 spells CASSFTGGNTGELFF. In DNA form, the CDR3 reads TGCGCCAGCAGTTTTACAGGGGGGAACACCGGGGAGCTGTTTTTT.

This chain connects TRBV2 to TRBJ2-2; 7 positions match TRBD2. This CDR3 comprises 15 residues. Germline V lookup: CDR1 SNHLY, CDR2 FYNNEI. After removal of 2 bases from V and 6 bases from J, the junction contained 6 bases not matched to a gene. The CDR3, as DNA: TGTGCCAGCAGTGAAATTGTGGGAGGGCCCGGGGAGCTGTTTTTT. Protein: CASSEIVGGPGELFF.

V and J are TRBV2 and TRBJ2-3; 11 bases are a match to TRBD1. V lost 2 bases and J lost 3; bases outside the gene matches: 10. CDR1 is SNHLY, CDR2 FYNNEI, per germline. The CDR3 spans 18 residues. CDR3: CASSEIAWTGGQTDTQYF. CDR3 DNA: TGTGCCAGCAGTGAAATCGCGTGGACAGGGGGCCAGACAGATACGCAGTATTTT.

The V gene is TRBV5-1, the J gene TRBJ2-2, with no clear D. This CDR3 has 11 residues. Germline V gene lookup returns CDR1 SGHRS and CDR2 YFSETQ. The V end lost 9 bases, the J end lost 6 bases, and 9 bases lay between the germline ends. Here the CDR3 DNA reads TGCGCCACCGAGATAGCCGGGGAGCTGTTTTTT. Protein sequence: CATEIAGELFF.

J is TRBJ2-7 and V is TRBV29-1; 9 positions agree with TRBD1. Losses at the gene ends were 4 bases for V and 2 bases for J; bases not matched to a gene: 6. This CDR3 contains 14 residues. Germline CDR1 is SQVTM and CDR2 is ANQGSEA. The CDR3 DNA reads as TGCAGCGTTGGATTGACAGGGGGTCCCTACGAGCAGTACTTC. Amino acids: CSVGLTGGPYEQYF.

The gene calls are TRBV6-5 and TRBJ1-4; D ambiguous. With 0 bases removed from V and 1 base from J, the gap between germline ends came to 6 bases. The CDR3 runs to 15 residues. The V gene's germline CDR1 is MNHEY and CDR2 SVGAGI. CDR3 DNA: TGTGCCAGCAGTTACTCGAAGGGAACTAATGAAAAACTGTTTTTT. Its translation: CASSYSKGTNEKLFF.

V is TRBV7-9 and J is TRBJ1-3; TRBD1 matches 8 bases. J gave up 1 base and V 5 bases, and 4 bases lay outside the gene matches. Germline V gives CDR1 SEHNR, CDR2 FQNEAQ (reference sequence). The CDR3 length is 15 residues. The chain's CDR3 is CASSTDRGSGNTIYF. The CDR3 DNA sequence: TGTGCCAGCAGCACTGACAGGGGATCTGGAAACACCATATATTTT.

This chain connects TRBV7-9 to TRBJ2-7; unclear D gene. CDR1 is SEHNR and CDR2 is FQNEAQ in the germline V gene (reference sequence). The CDR3 is 12 residues long. V was pared by 1 base and J by 6 bases, with 7 bases between. The CDR3 sequence: CASSLEAGEQYF. DNA for the CDR3: TGTGCCAGCAGCTTAGAGGCAGGCGAGCAGTACTTC.

The chain has TRBV7-6 and TRBJ2-5, with TRBD2 identical over 13 bases. The CDR3 runs to 16 residues. Germline V lookup: CDR1 SGHVS, CDR2 FNYEAQ. The junction had 7 bases not matched to a gene; V was cut back by 6 bases and J by 3 bases. CDR3 loop: CASSPRLAGGKETQYF. CDR3 DNA sequence: TGTGCCAGCAGTCCTCGACTAGCGGGAGGTAAAGAGACCCAGTACTTC. Full variable domain (missing parts from reference TRBV7-6 and TRBJ2-5): GAGVSQSPRYKVTKRGQDVALRCDPISGHVSLYWYRQALGQGPEFLTYFNYEAQQDKSGLPNDRFSAERPEGSISTLTIQRTEQRDSAMYRCASSPRLAGGKETQYFGPGTRLLVL.

The V and J genes are TRBV5-1 and TRBJ2-3, with 10 bases lining up with TRBD2. This CDR3 region has 16 residues. The V and J ends lost 2 bases and 0 bases, in that order; junction bases with no gene match: 3. The germline gives CDR1 SGHRS, CDR2 YFSETQ. The CDR3 DNA reads as TGCGCCAGCAGCTTAGGACTAGCGGACAGCACAGATACGCAGTATTTT. This encodes CASSLGLADSTDTQYF.

V and J are TRBV12-2 and TRBJ2-6; the table's D call of TRBD1 was not tested on the DNA. TRBV12-2 is listed as a pseudogene. The CDR3 covers 16 residues. CDR3 DNA sequence: TGTGCAAGTCGCATATCTCAAGGGGCTGGGGCCAACGTCCTGACTTTC. It codes for CASRISQGAGANVLTF.

The chain combines TRBV4-1 with TRBJ2-5, with TRBD2 matching over 9 bases. Germline V lookup: CDR1 MGHRA, CDR2 YSYEKL. The CDR3 is 17 residues long. V was clipped by 3 bases and J by 2 bases; unmatched bases: 10. The CDR3 loop reads CASSQGPGSGSQETQYF. CDR3 sequence (DNA): TGCGCCAGCAGCCAGGGCCCAGGTAGCGGGAGTCAAGAGACCCAGTACTTC.

To note about this clone: Other DNA sequences in the sample encode the same CDR3. The chain is built from TRBV9 and TRBJ1-5; TRBD1 aligns across 8 bases. Germline V gives CDR1 SGDLS, CDR2 YYNGEE. There are 15 residues in the CDR3. Losses at the gene ends were 0 bases for V and 7 bases for J; bases not matched to a gene: 6. The CDR3 DNA is TGTGCCAGCAGCGTAGACGGACAGGGCGGCCAGCCCCAGCATTTT. Translating it yields CASSVDGQGGQPQHF.

The J gene is TRBJ1-2, the V gene TRBV20-1; 7 positions match TRBD1. Germline V gene data show CDR1 as DFQATT and CDR2 as SNEGSKA (reference sequence). CDR3 length: 11 residues. V dropped 2 bases and J dropped 7; count of bases not matched to a gene: 1. CDR3 sequence reads: CSARQGGGYTF. In DNA form, the CDR3 reads TGCAGTGCTAGACAGGGGGGTGGCTACACCTTC.

The genes are TRBV28 and TRBJ1-1, with TRBD1 as a possible D gene (6 bases). CDR1 is MDHEN and CDR2 is SYDVKM in the germline V gene. The length of the CDR3 is 16 residues. Trimming pared 3 bases from V and 0 bases from J, leaving 14 bases between. CDR3 DNA: TGTGCCAGCAGTTTGGGAGGGGGGGGCATGAACACTGAAGCTTTCTTT. Translated, it gives CASSLGGGGMNTEAFF.

Here the CDR3 DNA reads TGCGCCAGCAGCTTGACAGGCAGGGCACCCCTCCACTTT. Translated, it gives CASSLTGRAPLHF. The chain recombines TRBV5-1 with TRBJ1-6; possible D gene TRBD1, 5 bases. Germline loops: CDR1 SGHRS, CDR2 YFSETQ. Trimming took off 1 base at V and 11 bases at J, with 10 bases between the two ends. There are 13 residues in the CDR3.

The gene calls are TRBV30 and TRBJ1-5; the D gene is possibly TRBD1 (5 bases). There are 14 residues in the CDR3. The V gene's germline CDR1 is GTSNPN and CDR2 SVGIG (reference sequence). Between the trimmed V and J ends, which lost 1 base and 11 bases, there was a span of 18 bases. CDR3 sequence: CAWSAVRGVLTQHF. In DNA, the CDR3 is TGTGCCTGGAGTGCTGTTCGGGGGGTCTTGACCCAGCATTTT.

The chain uses TRBV6-1 and TRBJ2-1; D is ambiguous. Germline CDR1 MNHNS, CDR2 SASEGT. Trimming removed 1 base from V and 2 bases from J, with 9 bases in between. The CDR3 contains 15 residues. CDR3 in DNA: TGTGCCAGCAGTGAAGAGGGTGGCACCTACAATGAGCAGTTCTTC. This translates into CASSEEGGTYNEQFF.

This chain joins TRBV13 and TRBJ2-3, with 8 bases fitting TRBD2. Germline CDR1 is PRHDT and CDR2 is FYEKMQ (reference sequence). The ends lost 5 bases at V and 3 bases at J; junction bases unmatched: 7. CDR3 length: 15 residues. CDR3 amino acids: CASSPRLAKTDTQYF. CDR3 coding DNA: TGTGCCAGCAGCCCCCGACTAGCGAAGACAGATACGCAGTATTTT.

The genes are TRBV5-1 and TRBJ2-1; 12 nucleotides match TRBD2. The germline V gene has CDR1 SGHRS and CDR2 YFSETQ. This CDR3 has 19 amino acids. V was clipped by 0 bases and J by 8 bases; unmatched bases: 15. This chain's CDR3 is CASSLDWTATSSGRDEQFF. CDR3 DNA: TGCGCCAGCAGCTTGGATTGGACAGCAACTTCTAGCGGGAGGGATGAGCAGTTCTTC.

The chain carries TRBV24-1 and TRBJ2-1; TRBD2 might be the D (5 bases). This CDR3 has 15 amino acids. The germline V gene encodes CDR1 KGHDR and CDR2 SFDVKD. The ends were cut back, 3 bases at V and 1 base at J, with 9 bases in the middle. The CDR3 DNA reads TGTGCCACCAGTGATAGGAGCGGATCCTACAATGAGCAGTTCTTC. Translated: CATSDRSGSYNEQFF.

The V and J genes are TRBV5-1 and TRBJ2-1; D remains unclear. The CDR3 has 13 amino acids. Trimming left V 0 bases short and J 5 bases short, with 6 bases between. Germline CDR1 and CDR2: SGHRS and YFSETQ. CDR3 in DNA: TGCGCCAGCAGCTTGGGGACCGACAATGAGCAGTTCTTC. Residues: CASSLGTDNEQFF.

The rearrangement joins TRBV7-9 to TRBJ2-2; D remains unclear. Germline V gene sequence: CDR1 SEHNR, CDR2 FQNEAQ (reference sequence). This CDR3 spans 13 amino acids. V shed 5 bases and J shed 2 bases, with 6 bases lying between them. CDR3 region: CASSVLNTGELFF. The CDR3 nucleotides read TGTGCCAGCAGCGTTCTAAACACCGGGGAGCTGTTTTTT. Full variable domain (rest looked up from reference TRBV7-9 and TRBJ2-2): DTGVSQNPRHKITKRGQNVTFRCDPISEHNRLYWYRQTLGQGPEFLTYFQNEAQLEKSRLLSDRFSAERPKGSFSTLEIQRTEQGDSAMYLCASSVLNTGELFFGEGSRLTVL.